The 24 T cell receptor beta chains below were found in one sample sequenced in a study of blood T cell repertoires in COVID-19. Sequenced by immunoSEQ multiplex PCR; TCRdb stores in-frame clones only, minus some. The sample records some 150,000 clones, roughly 76% being singletons. The material sequenced was peripheral blood. These TCRs come from a human donor with acute or convalescent COVID-19. The donor label of this sample is uncertain.

The rearrangement uses TRBV5-5 and TRBJ2-7; possible D gene TRBD1, 6 bases. CDR1 is SGHKS and CDR2 is YYEKEE in the germline V gene (reference sequence). The V end lost 0 bases, the J end lost 5 bases, and 12 bases lay between the germline ends. The CDR3 has 14 residues. The CDR3, as DNA: TGTGCCAGCAGCTTGGGGCAGGGGAGCCACGAGCAGTACGTC. Encoded protein: CASSLGQGSHEQYV.

J is TRBJ1-1 and V is TRBV2; 7 nucleotides agree with TRBD1. The CDR3 length is 17 residues. CDR1 is SNHLY, CDR2 FYNNEI, per germline. The V gene end was trimmed by 4 bases and the J gene end by 1 base; junction bases not matched to a gene: 12. The CDR3 sequence is CASSGGVTGAQNTEAFF. In DNA form, the CDR3 reads TGTGCCAGCAGTGGGGGGGTTACAGGGGCCCAGAACACTGAAGCTTTCTTT.

The chain links TRBV10-2 to TRBJ2-7, with TRBD2 identical over 12 bases. CDR3 length: 16 residues. V dropped 6 bases and J dropped 4; count of bases not matched to a gene: 10. Germline CDR1 reads WSHSY; CDR2 reads SAAADI. The DNA for the CDR3 is TGCGCCAGCAGAGGGGTAGGAGGGACTAGCGGGTACGAGCAGTACTTC. Translated, it gives CASRGVGGTSGYEQYF.

This chain joins TRBV2 and TRBJ2-1, with D maybe TRBD1 (6 bases). The CDR3 length is 15 residues. V lost 7 bases and J 10 bases, leaving 23 bases between the germline ends. Germline-derived CDR1 and CDR2 are SNHLY and FYNNEI. The CDR3 region is CASTADGGPGEEQFF. DNA for the CDR3: TGTGCCAGCACCGCCGATGGGGGCCCCGGCGAGGAGCAGTTCTTC.

The chain combines TRBV6-5 with TRBJ1-5; D is unresolved. The CDR3 is 15 residues long. V lost 6 bases, J lost 6 bases, and 18 bases lay in between. CDR1 MNHEY and CDR2 SVGAGI come from the germline V gene. CDR3: CASSAGFSGSQPQHF. For the CDR3, the DNA is TGTGCCAGCAGCGCCGGGTTCAGTGGTAGTCAGCCCCAGCATTTT.

The chain links TRBV12-3 or TRBV12-4 to TRBJ2-1; 7 nucleotides agree with TRBD2. Trimming removed 6 bases from V and 4 bases from J; junction bases left unmatched: 3. This CDR3 region has 13 residues. CDR3 in DNA: TGTGCCAGCAGGAAACTAGCGTACAATGAGCAGTTCTTC. This encodes CASRKLAYNEQFF.

The chain combines TRBV15 with TRBJ1-3, with D perhaps matching TRBD1 (5 bases). Germline loops: CDR1 LNHNV, CDR2 YYDKDF (reference sequence). The CDR3 length is 14 residues. V was clipped by 5 bases and J by 0 bases, with 8 bases between them. The CDR3 region has the DNA TGTGCCACCAGCCCGGGGGACTCTGGAAACACCATATATTTT. Translation: CATSPGDSGNTIYF.

The rearrangement links TRBV11-3 to TRBJ1-4; D is possibly TRBD1 (5 bases). V was trimmed by 4 bases and J by 7 bases, leaving 19 bases between them. Germline V gives CDR1 SGHNT, CDR2 YENEEA. The CDR3 is 16 amino acids. CDR3 loop: CASSSRGGGNGEKLFF. The CDR3 region has the DNA TGTGCCAGCAGCTCTCGGGGCGGGGGTAACGGTGAAAAACTGTTTTTT.

V is TRBV11-3 and J is TRBJ2-2; D call uncertain. Germline-derived CDR1 and CDR2 are SGHNT and YENEEA. Trimming pared 1 base from V and 5 bases from J, leaving 11 bases between. The CDR3 contains 15 residues. CDR3 in amino acids: CASSLAGTGTGELFF. CDR3 nucleotide sequence: TGTGCCAGCAGCTTAGCAGGCACTGGGACCGGGGAGCTGTTTTTT.

The J gene is TRBJ2-2, the V gene TRBV5-1; 7 bases are a match to TRBD2. The V gene end was trimmed by 3 bases and the J gene end by 7 bases; junction bases not matched to a gene: 3. There are 13 residues in the CDR3. Germline V lookup: CDR1 SGHRS, CDR2 YFSETQ. The CDR3 spells CASSSGLGGELFF. In DNA form, the CDR3 reads TGCGCCAGCAGCTCCGGACTAGGCGGGGAGCTGTTTTTT. Based on the CDR3 plus reference TRBV5-1 and TRBJ2-2, the full variable domain is KAGVTQTPRYLIKTRGQQVTLSCSPISGHRSVSWYQQTPGQGLQFLFEYFSETQRNKGNFPGRFSGRQFSNSRSEMNVSTLELGDSALYLCASSSGLGGELFFGEGSRLTVL.

The chain is built from TRBV9 and TRBJ1-4; tentatively, D is TRBD1 (5 bases). V was pared by 3 bases and J by 7 bases, with 10 bases between. The CDR3 extends over 13 amino acids. Per germline, CDR1 SGDLS and CDR2 YYNGEE. This chain's CDR3 is CASSGGLGEKLFF. CDR3 nucleotide sequence: TGTGCCAGCAGCGGGGGCCTGGGTGAAAAACTGTTTTTT.

V and J are TRBV2 and TRBJ2-7, with unresolved D. V shed 4 bases and J shed 0 bases, with 10 bases lying between them. Germline V gives CDR1 SNHLY, CDR2 FYNNEI. The CDR3 length is 14 residues. The CDR3 here is CASSGRQSSYEQYV. CDR3 sequence (DNA): TGTGCCAGCAGTGGCAGGCAGAGCTCCTACGAGCAGTACGTC.

J is TRBJ1-5 and V is TRBV19, with 7 nucleotides matching TRBD1. V dropped 5 bases and J dropped 0; count of bases not matched to a gene: 13. CDR3 length: 18 amino acids. Germline values: CDR1 LNHDA, CDR2 SQIVND (reference sequence). CDR3 amino acids: CASSSLKAGQPSNQPQHF. DNA of the CDR3: TGTGCCAGTAGTTCTCTAAAGGCGGGACAGCCTAGCAATCAGCCCCAGCATTTT.

The CDR3 here is CASSLGGDRGRGRVDTQYF. The CDR3 region has the DNA TGCGCCAGCAGCTTGGGAGGGGACAGGGGGCGCGGGCGTGTGGATACGCAGTATTTT. The V and J genes are TRBV5-1 and TRBJ2-3; 12 nucleotides agree with TRBD1. This CDR3 is built from 19 residues. CDR1 and CDR2 (germline): SGHRS, YFSETQ. The V and J ends lost 0 bases and 6 bases, in that order; junction bases with no gene match: 14. The variable domain in full, with the rest retrieved from reference TRBV5-1 and TRBJ2-3, is KAGVTQTPRYLIKTRGQQVTLSCSPISGHRSVSWYQQTPGQGLQFLFEYFSETQRNKGNFPGRFSGRQFSNSRSEMNVSTLELGDSALYLCASSLGGDRGRGRVDTQYFGPGTRLTVL.

The genes are TRBV7-3 and TRBJ2-3, with 7 bases that match TRBD1. Trimming removed 5 bases from V and 1 base from J; junction bases left unmatched: 6. This CDR3 comprises 15 residues. Germline V gene lookup returns CDR1 SGHTA and CDR2 FQGTGA. The CDR3 DNA follows: TGTGCCAGCAGCGCCGGGACAGTTCGCACAGATACGCAGTATTTT. Protein product: CASSAGTVRTDTQYF.

This clone was seen a handful of times. V gene TRBV2 combines with J gene TRBJ2-2; no clear D. Looked up from germline, CDR1 is SNHLY and CDR2 is FYNNEI. CDR3 size: 15 residues. V lost 2 bases to trimming and J lost 4 bases, with 11 bases between them. CDR3 in DNA: TGTGCCAGCAGTGAACCGGCGACGGGCACCGGGGAGCTGTTTTTT. Protein: CASSEPATGTGELFF.

CDR3 region: CATSDPDRGGGNEQFF. CDR3 nucleotides: TGTGCCACCAGTGATCCGGACAGGGGTGGAGGGAATGAGCAGTTCTTC. The chain combines TRBV24-1 with TRBJ2-1; 9 bases fit TRBD1. CDR3 size: 16 residues. The V gene end was trimmed by 3 bases and the J gene end by 7 bases; junction bases not matched to a gene: 9. Per germline, CDR1 KGHDR and CDR2 SFDVKD.

The genes are TRBV2 and TRBJ1-1, with D tentatively TRBD1 (6 bases). The V gene's germline CDR1 is SNHLY and CDR2 FYNNEI. V dropped 7 bases and J dropped 0 bases, with 21 bases sitting between them. The CDR3 loop spans 17 amino acids. The DNA of the CDR3 is TGTGCCAGCACCGAGACCGGGACACGCGGTTTGAACACTGAAGCTTTCTTT. Its translation: CASTETGTRGLNTEAFF.

The sample holds many counts of this clone. V gene TRBV2 combines with J gene TRBJ2-3; 10 nucleotides match TRBD1. The germline CDR1 and CDR2 sequences are SNHLY and FYNNEI. This CDR3 region has 14 residues. The V gene end was trimmed by 8 bases and the J gene end by 3 bases; junction bases not matched to a gene: 5. CDR3 in amino acids: CASLDRGQTDTQYF. The CDR3 DNA follows: TGTGCCAGCCTTGACAGGGGGCAAACAGATACGCAGTATTTT.

The genes are TRBV7-2 and TRBJ2-1; possible D gene TRBD2, 6 bases. From germline, CDR1 is SGHTA and CDR2 FQGNSA. This CDR3 comprises 15 residues. V lost 5 bases, J lost 7 bases, and 18 bases lay in between. The CDR3 here is CASSLPGLPNNEQFF. Written as DNA, the CDR3 is TGTGCCAGCAGCCTACCGGGACTGCCAAATAATGAGCAGTTCTTC.

The genes are TRBV10-2 and TRBJ1-1; D perhaps matches TRBD1 (6 bases). Trimming took off 4 bases at V and 8 bases at J, with 8 bases between the two ends. There are 11 residues in the CDR3. The germline gives CDR1 WSHSY, CDR2 SAAADI. The DNA of the CDR3 is TGCGCCAGCAGTGGAGGGGGAGAAGCTTTCTTT. It encodes CASSGGGEAFF.

V usage is TRBV5-4 and J usage is TRBJ2-3, with 7 bases identical to TRBD2. The CDR3 totals 16 residues. Germline V CDR1 and CDR2: SGHNT, YYREEE (reference sequence). V shed 3 bases, J shed 4 bases, and the junction held 11 bases outside the gene matches. The CDR3 here is CASSSFHGGGPDTQYF. Written as DNA, the CDR3 is TGTGCCAGCAGCTCCTTCCACGGCGGGGGTCCAGATACGCAGTATTTT. Based on the CDR3 plus reference TRBV5-4 and TRBJ2-3, the full variable domain is ETGVTQSPTHLIKTRGQQVTLRCSSQSGHNTVSWYQQALGQGPQFIFQYYREEENGRGNFPPRFSGLQFPNYSSELNVNALELDDSALYLCASSSFHGGGPDTQYFGPGTRLTVL.

The chain employs TRBV7-2 and TRBJ2-3, with a weak D call TRBD1 (5 bases). CDR1 and CDR2 from the germline V gene are SGHTA and FQGNSA. The CDR3 spans 13 residues. V shed 4 bases and J shed 6 bases, with 11 bases lying between them. The CDR3 DNA reads TGTGCCAGCAGCTCTCCCAACAGGGATACGCAGTATTTT. Translation: CASSSPNRDTQYF.

This chain joins TRBV6-5 and TRBJ1-3; D unclear. The germline gives CDR1 MNHEY, CDR2 SVGAGI. CDR3 length: 14 residues. V dropped 2 bases and J dropped 2 bases, with 7 bases sitting between them. CDR3 nucleotides: TGTGCCAGCAGTTACGAGGGAGCTGGAAACACCATATATTTT. Translation: CASSYEGAGNTIYF.